These 5 T cell receptor beta chains were sequenced from one sample in a study of blood T cells in healthy people across ages. Next came a second PCR, run for 7 to 11 cycles, which used a sample-barcoded 5' primer along with a J-beta primer mix. A single record per CDR3 protein comes from TCRdb applying MiXCR to the 5' RACE reads. The sample holds 750,000 to 950,000 distinct CDR3 sequences; 50% to 65% are singletons and the top ten take about 42%. Input material: blood. These TCRs come from an elderly man in good health.

The chain uses TRBV7-2 and TRBJ2-7, with a possible D match to TRBD2 (7 bases). This CDR3 contains 15 residues. V was clipped by 5 bases and J by 2 bases, with 16 bases between them. Germline loops: CDR1 SGHTA, CDR2 FQGNSA. This CDR3 reads CASSPGGRFPYEQYF. CDR3 sequence (DNA): TGTGCCAGCAGCCCCGGGGGGCGATTTCCCTACGAGCAGTACTTC.

Only a few counts were recorded for this clonotype. The chain uses TRBV10-3 and TRBJ2-5; TRBD1 is a possible D gene (7 bases). CDR1 is ENHRY, CDR2 SYGVKD, per germline. Trimming pared 6 bases from V and 5 bases from J, leaving 19 bases between. The CDR3 is made up of 15 amino acids. CDR3 region: CAISGGQTSWETQYF. Here the CDR3 DNA reads TGTGCCATCAGCGGGGGACAGACGAGCTGGGAGACCCAGTACTTC.

This clonotype was observed a handful of times. The chain is built from TRBV7-9 and TRBJ2-1; tentative D call: TRBD2 (7 bases). Deletions cut 1 base from V and 6 bases from J, with 13 bases between. The CDR3 is 15 amino acids. Germline V gene lookup returns CDR1 SEHNR and CDR2 FQNEAQ (reference sequence). The CDR3 loop reads CASSLEGGRTNEQFF. CDR3 in DNA: TGTGCCAGCAGCTTAGAGGGGGGGAGGACCAATGAGCAGTTCTTC.

This clonotype showed up just a few times. The chain recombines TRBV20-1 with TRBJ2-3; 7 bases match TRBD2. Unmatched junction bases numbered 17, after V lost 0 bases and J lost 14 bases. Germline V lookup: CDR1 DFQATT, CDR2 SNEGSKA (reference sequence). This CDR3 region has 15 residues. CDR3 sequence: CSAREAGAGHRYAYF. For the CDR3, the DNA is TGCAGTGCTAGAGAGGCGGGAGCTGGGCACAGATACGCGTATTTT.

The rearrangement joins TRBV11-2 to TRBJ2-7; 10 positions match TRBD2. Trimming took 3 bases from V and 7 from J; bases not matched to a gene: 12. Germline V gene data show CDR1 as SGHAT and CDR2 as FQNNGV. The CDR3 has 16 amino acids. CDR3 bases: TGTGCCAGCAGCTTCCGGGAGCTAGCGGGGGCCTGGGAGCAGTACTTC. It is translated as CASSFRELAGAWEQYF.